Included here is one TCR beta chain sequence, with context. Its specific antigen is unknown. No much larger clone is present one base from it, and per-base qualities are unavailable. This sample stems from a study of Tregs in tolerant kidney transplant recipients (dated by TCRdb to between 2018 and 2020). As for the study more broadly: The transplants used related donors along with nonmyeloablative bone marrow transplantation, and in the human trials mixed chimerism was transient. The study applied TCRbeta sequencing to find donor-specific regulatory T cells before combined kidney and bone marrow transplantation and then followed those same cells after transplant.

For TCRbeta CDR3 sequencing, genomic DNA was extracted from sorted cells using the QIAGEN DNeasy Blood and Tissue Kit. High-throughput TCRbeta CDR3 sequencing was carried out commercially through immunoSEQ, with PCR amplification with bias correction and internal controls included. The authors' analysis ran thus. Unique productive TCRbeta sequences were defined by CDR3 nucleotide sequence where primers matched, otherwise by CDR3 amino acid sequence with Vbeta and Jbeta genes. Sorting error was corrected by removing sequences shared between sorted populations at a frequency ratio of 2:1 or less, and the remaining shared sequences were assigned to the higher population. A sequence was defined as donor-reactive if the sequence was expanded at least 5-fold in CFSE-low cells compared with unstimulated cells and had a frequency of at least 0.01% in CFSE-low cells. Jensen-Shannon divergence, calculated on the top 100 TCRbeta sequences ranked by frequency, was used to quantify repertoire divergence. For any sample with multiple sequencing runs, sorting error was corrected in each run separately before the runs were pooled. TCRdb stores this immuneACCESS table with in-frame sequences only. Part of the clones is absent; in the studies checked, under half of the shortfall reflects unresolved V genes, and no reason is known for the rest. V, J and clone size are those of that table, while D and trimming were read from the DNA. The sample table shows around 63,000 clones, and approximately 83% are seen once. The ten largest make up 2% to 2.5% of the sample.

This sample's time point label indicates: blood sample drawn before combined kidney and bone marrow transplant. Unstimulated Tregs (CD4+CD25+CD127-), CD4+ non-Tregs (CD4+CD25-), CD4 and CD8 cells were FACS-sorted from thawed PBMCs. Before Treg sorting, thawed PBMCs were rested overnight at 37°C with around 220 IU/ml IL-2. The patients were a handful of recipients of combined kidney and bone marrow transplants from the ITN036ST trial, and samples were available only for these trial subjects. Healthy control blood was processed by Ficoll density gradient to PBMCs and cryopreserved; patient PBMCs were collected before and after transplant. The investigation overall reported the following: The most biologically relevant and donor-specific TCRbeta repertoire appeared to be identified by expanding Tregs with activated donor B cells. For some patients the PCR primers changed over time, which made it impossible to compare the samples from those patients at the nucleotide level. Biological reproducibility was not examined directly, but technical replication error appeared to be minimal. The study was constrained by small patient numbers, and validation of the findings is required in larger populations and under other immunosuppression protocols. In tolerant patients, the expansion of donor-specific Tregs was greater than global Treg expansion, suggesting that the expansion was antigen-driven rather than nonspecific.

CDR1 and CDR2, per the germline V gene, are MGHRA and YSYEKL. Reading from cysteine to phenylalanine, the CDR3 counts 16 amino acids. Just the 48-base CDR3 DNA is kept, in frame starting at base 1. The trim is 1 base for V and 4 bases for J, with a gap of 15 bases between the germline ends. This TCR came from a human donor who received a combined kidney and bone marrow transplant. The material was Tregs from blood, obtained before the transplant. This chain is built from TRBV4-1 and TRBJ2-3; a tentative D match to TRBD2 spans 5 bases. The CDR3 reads CASSQGSPHGADTQYF. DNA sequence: TGCGCCAGCAGCCAAGGATCACCACACGGGGCAGATACGCAGTATTTT.